This TCR beta chain was found in a study of regulatory T cells in long-lasting Graves disease. Assembly of TCR beta libraries relied on iRepertoire HTBI primers together with Arm-PCR of CDR3 regions. TCRdb re-called the multiplex PCR reads with MiXCR, one entry per CDR3 protein. The repertoire holds about 400,000 distinct CDR3 sequences, with roughly 17% as singletons. The time point was: newly diagnosed GD, antithyroid drugs for less than 3 months. After RNA was extracted from PBMCs, the TCR library was made from it. This CDR3 comprises 13 residues. Germline-derived CDR1 and CDR2 are MNHEY and SMNVEV (reference sequence). V was shortened by 5 bases and J by 0 bases, with 8 bases between the two germline ends. In this sample, this clonotype turned up a few times. The data were also submitted as part of a second study, on T cells in Graves' hyperthyroidism and ophthalmopathy.

The sample consisted of peripheral blood mononuclear cells (PBMCs), taken at new diagnosis, from a patient treated with antithyroid drugs. The chain links TRBV27 to TRBJ2-7; tentatively, D is TRBD1 (5 bases). The clonotype originates from a woman aged 18-35 years with Graves disease. As DNA, the CDR3 is TGTGCCAGCAGTGTGGACAACTCCTACGAGCAGTACTTC. This encodes CASSVDNSYEQYF.